Shown below are 18 T cell receptor beta chains from a single sample sequenced in a study of CD8 T cells in Susac syndrome. Random hexamers served to reverse transcribe roughly 0.5 to 1 ug RNA. TCRdb fed the immunoSEQ multiplex PCR reads into MiXCR, producing one record per CDR3 protein. The sample holds 160,000 or so distinct CDR3 sequences, approximately 94% seen once. The source material was CD4+ T cells from PBMCs. The receptor set was obtained from a human donor with Susac syndrome.

The chain has TRBV18 and TRBJ2-7; 7 bases are shared with TRBD2. After removal of 6 bases from V and 7 bases from J, the junction contained 9 bases not matched to a gene. Per the germline V gene, CDR1 is KGHSH and CDR2 is LQKENI. There are 13 residues in the CDR3. The CDR3 sequence: CASSPGRVKEQYF. The CDR3 nucleotides read TGTGCCAGCTCCCCGGGGAGGGTAAAGGAGCAGTACTTC.

The rearrangement joins TRBV7-7 to TRBJ2-5; the match to TRBD2 covers 8 bases. The CDR3 is 15 residues long. J was trimmed by 4 bases and V by 6 bases; bases with no gene match: 10. Germline CDR1 and CDR2: SSHAT and FNYEAQ (reference sequence). This CDR3 reads CASSQSPGGAETQYF. The CDR3 region has the DNA TGTGCCAGCAGTCAATCGCCGGGGGGGGCAGAGACCCAGTACTTC.

The chain recombines TRBV4-3 with TRBJ2-1; D unresolved. There are 15 residues in the CDR3. CDR1 is LGHNA, CDR2 YSLEER, per germline. V was pared by 0 bases and J by 5 bases, with 11 bases between. For the CDR3, the DNA is TGCGCCAGCAGCCAAGAATGGGGTTTCGACAATGAGCAGTTCTTC. This encodes CASSQEWGFDNEQFF.

The chain joins TRBV29-1 to TRBJ1-1, with TRBD1 as a possible D gene (6 bases). The CDR3 contains 13 residues. Trimming stripped 7 bases from V and 4 bases from J, with 16 bases between. The V gene's germline CDR1 is SQVTM and CDR2 ANQGSEA. The CDR3: CSGQPGAGTEAFF. The CDR3 DNA reads as TGCAGCGGCCAACCAGGGGCGGGCACTGAAGCTTTCTTT.

V and J are TRBV18 and TRBJ2-7, with a possible D match to TRBD2 (6 bases). CDR3 length: 13 residues. From germline, CDR1 is KGHSH and CDR2 LQKENI. V was cut by 6 bases and J by 10 bases, with 19 bases left in between. The CDR3 bases are TGTGCCAGCTCCCCCGGGACTGGGGAGCCACAGTACTTC. Its protein is CASSPGTGEPQYF.

The gene calls are TRBV3-1 and TRBJ2-3; the match to TRBD2 covers 11 bases. This CDR3 region has 16 residues. The germline CDR1 and CDR2 sequences are LGHDT and YNNKEL (reference sequence). V shed 3 bases and J 2 bases; nucleotides not matched to a gene: 4. CDR3 amino acids: CASSHGTSGFTDTQYF. The CDR3 nucleotides are TGTGCCAGCAGCCACGGGACTAGCGGATTCACAGATACGCAGTATTTT.

The chain has TRBV14 and TRBJ1-2; D remains ambiguous. Trimming took 1 base from V and 0 from J, leaving 3 bases between them. There are 13 residues in the CDR3. CDR1 and CDR2 (germline): SGHDN, FVKESK. The CDR3 reads CASSQGPNYGYTF. The CDR3 DNA follows: TGTGCCAGCAGCCAAGGTCCTAACTATGGCTACACCTTC.

The chain is built from TRBV6-5 and TRBJ2-4; D is unclear. The germline V gene encodes CDR1 MNHEY and CDR2 SVGAGI. This CDR3 comprises 14 residues. The V and J ends lost 4 bases and 8 bases respectively, with 15 bases between them. This CDR3 reads CASSSSTSRYIQYF. The CDR3 region has the DNA TGTGCCAGCAGTTCCTCAACGTCACGGTACATTCAGTACTTC.

This sequence joins TRBV3-1 and TRBJ2-1, with TRBD2 matching 10 bases. The CDR3 sequence is 17 residues long. V shed 0 bases, J shed 5 bases, and the junction held 7 bases outside the gene matches. Germline lookup yields CDR1 LGHDT and CDR2 YNNKEL (reference sequence). The CDR3 sequence is CASSQERVSGGDNEQFF. In nucleotides, the CDR3 is TGTGCCAGCAGCCAAGAGAGAGTCAGCGGGGGGGACAATGAGCAGTTCTTC.

The chain carries TRBV7-9 and TRBJ2-7, with a tentative D call TRBD2 (7 bases). Trimming cost V 11 bases and J 5 bases, with 13 bases left between them. This CDR3 region has 11 residues. Germline V lookup: CDR1 SEHNR, CDR2 FQNEAQ (reference sequence). CDR3 sequence reads: CAAAGAHEQYF. The CDR3 DNA follows: TGTGCCGCGGCGGGGGCCCACGAGCAGTACTTC.

CDR3 DNA: TGTGCCAGCAGCAAGAGGACAGGGTTCTTTTCGGGCACAGATACGCAGTATTTT. Amino acids: CASSKRTGFFSGTDTQYF. The V call is TRBV11-2, the J call TRBJ2-3; 8 bases align to TRBD1. With 5 bases clipped from V and 1 base from J, the junction kept 14 bases outside the gene matches. Germline values: CDR1 SGHAT, CDR2 FQNNGV. This CDR3 comprises 18 residues.

The chain is built from TRBV18 and TRBJ1-1; D ambiguous. Per the germline V gene, CDR1 is KGHSH and CDR2 is LQKENI. V was pared by 4 bases and J by 3 bases, with 6 bases between. This CDR3 contains 12 residues. Here the CDR3 reads CASSLEDTEAFF. DNA of the CDR3: TGTGCCAGCTCACTAGAGGACACTGAAGCTTTCTTT. The full variable domain, with the rest looked up from reference TRBV18 and TRBJ1-1, is NAGVMQNPRHLVRRRGQEARLRCSPMKGHSHVYWYRQLPEEGLKFMVYLQKENIIDESGMPKERFSAEFPKEGPSILRIQQVVRGDSAAYFCASSLEDTEAFFGQGTRLTVV.

The rearrangement joins TRBV18 to TRBJ1-2; D unclear. The V gene's germline CDR1 is KGHSH and CDR2 LQKENI. This CDR3 has 14 amino acids. Trimming pared 2 bases from V and 2 bases from J, leaving 9 bases between. Written as DNA, the CDR3 is TGTGCCAGCTCACCAGAGAACGGAAACTATGGCTACACCTTC. Amino acids: CASSPENGNYGYTF.

This clonotype was seen a single time. The CDR3 DNA reads as TGTGCCACCAGTGATCCGAGGGGGGGGAGAGAGACCCAGTACTTC. It encodes CATSDPRGGRETQYF. The V and J genes are TRBV24-1 and TRBJ2-5, with a possible D match to TRBD2 (7 bases). CDR1 KGHDR and CDR2 SFDVKD come from the germline V gene. The CDR3 length is 15 residues. Trimming left V 3 bases short and J 4 bases short, with 14 bases between.

The J gene is TRBJ2-1, the V gene TRBV25-1, with 10 positions matching TRBD2. The junction had 8 bases not matched to a gene; V was cut back by 4 bases and J by 8 bases. The CDR3 contains 15 residues. Germline CDR1 reads MGHDK; CDR2 reads SYGVNS. The CDR3 loop is CASSVLAGGAHEQFF. In DNA, the CDR3 is TGTGCCAGCAGTGTCTTAGCGGGGGGTGCCCATGAGCAGTTCTTC.

This clonotype was recorded once. The chain couples TRBV15 to TRBJ1-2; D is possibly TRBD1 (6 bases). Germline values: CDR1 LNHNV, CDR2 YYDKDF (reference sequence). This CDR3 has 13 residues. Trimming left V 1 base short and J 4 bases short, with 7 bases between. The CDR3 here is CATSRVDSYGYTF. Written as DNA, the CDR3 is TGTGCCACCAGCAGAGTGGACAGCTATGGCTACACCTTC. Full variable domain (missing parts from reference TRBV15 and TRBJ1-2): DAMVIQNPRYQVTQFGKPVTLSCSQTLNHNVMYWYQQKSSQAPKLLFHYYDKDFNNEADTPDNFQSRRPNTSFCFLDIRSPGLGDTAMYLCATSRVDSYGYTFGSGTRLTVV.

The chain couples TRBV29-1 to TRBJ2-3; 7 bases fit TRBD2. Looked up from germline, CDR1 is SQVTM and CDR2 is ANQGSEA. The J segment lost 1 base and the V segment lost 3 bases, leaving 1 base of the junction unmatched. The length of the CDR3 is 13 residues. CDR3: CSVEAGGTDTQYF. In DNA, the CDR3 is TGCAGCGTTGAGGCGGGGGGCACAGATACGCAGTATTTT.

V and J are TRBV3-1 and TRBJ2-1; D gene ambiguous. The germline V and J ends were trimmed by 1 base and 9 bases, with 10 bases remaining between them. CDR3 length equals 13 residues. Looked up from germline, CDR1 is LGHDT and CDR2 is YNNKEL (reference sequence). DNA for the CDR3: TGTGCCAGCAGCCAAGCTAGGGTGGGTGAGCAGTTCTTC. Its protein product is CASSQARVGEQFF.